This T cell receptor beta chain was observed in a study of T cell responses to AZD1222 COVID-19 vaccine. Study-wide results and caveats: Once two AZD1222 doses were given, Spike-specific TCR breadth and depth went up. As reported, nearly half of all spike-specific TCRs target variant regions that are unmutated.

Here immunoSEQ multiplex PCR was the method, and the copy in TCRdb shows in-frame clones only, minus some. Of 150,000 to 200,000 clones listed, around 88% are singletons. The V gene's germline CDR1 is SGHRS and CDR2 YFSETQ. Trimming removed 4 bases at V and 6 bases at J, with 8 bases between. The CDR3 has 12 amino acids. Pooled samples include second doses given at about 4 or 12 weeks. Regarding this clone: The target antigen is unknown.

The origin of this receptor is an adult who received the AZD1222 COVID-19 vaccine. This material consisted of peripheral blood, taken 28 days after the second AZD1222 dose. The genes are TRBV5-1 and TRBJ2-1; D is possibly TRBD2 (5 bases). CDR3 residues: CASSRAGNEQFF. In DNA, the CDR3 is TGCGCCAGCAGCCGGGCGGGCAATGAGCAGTTCTTC.